A single sample gave rise to the 9 T cell receptor beta chains below, sequenced in a study of T cells in Graves' hyperthyroidism and ophthalmopathy (dated by TCRdb to between 2017 and 2020). Receptor libraries were prepared by multiplex PCR. Sequencing used an Illumina HiSeq 2000. TCR beta CDR3 regions were amplified from RNA transcripts. For the first round of RT-PCR on the TCR CDR3, the HTBI primer set was used together with the Qiagen OneStep RT-PCR kit. TCRdb trimmed the raw reads at Q25, called clones with MiXCR and kept productive beta chains. Rows with one shared CDR3 protein collapse into an entry with the most common genes and DNA. The sample table holds some 340,000 distinct CDR3 sequences, of which roughly 15% were seen once. The ten largest clones add up to 30% to 35% of the sample. Sequencing was done on a sample of blood. The receptor set was obtained from a woman aged 40 to 50 with Graves' ophthalmopathy.

This clonotype was found a few times. The chain is built from TRBV20-1 and TRBJ2-7; 9 bases align to TRBD2. The junction had 8 bases not matched to a gene; V was cut back by 5 bases and J by 6 bases. CDR1 DFQATT and CDR2 SNEGSKA come from the germline V gene (reference sequence). CDR3 length equals 13 residues. The CDR3 is CSAGGLAALEQYF. The CDR3, as DNA: TGCAGTGCTGGGGGACTAGCCGCCCTCGAGCAGTACTTC.

This chain connects TRBV20-1 to TRBJ1-6; TRBD1 matches 7 bases. The V gene end was trimmed by 5 bases and the J gene end by 0 bases; junction bases not matched to a gene: 10. The CDR3 runs 17 residues. Germline CDR1 and CDR2: DFQATT and SNEGSKA (reference sequence). CDR3 loop: CSAQDRQFSSYNSPLHF. The CDR3 bases are TGCAGTGCTCAGGACAGGCAGTTCAGCTCCTATAATTCACCCCTCCACTTT.

The CDR3 loop reads CASSLWGDVTDTQYF. The CDR3 DNA follows: TGTGCCAGCAGCTTATGGGGGGATGTGACAGATACGCAGTATTTT. The chain carries TRBV7-9 and TRBJ2-3, with D tentatively TRBD2 (6 bases). Deletions cut 2 bases from V and 3 bases from J, with 12 bases between. This CDR3 is 15 amino acids long. Per germline, CDR1 SEHNR and CDR2 FQNEAQ (reference sequence).

This clonotype turned up a few times. The rearrangement uses TRBV30 and TRBJ2-1; 7 nucleotides match TRBD1. CDR3 length: 12 residues. Germline loops: CDR1 GTSNPN, CDR2 SVGIG (reference sequence). Losses at the gene ends were 2 bases for V and 10 bases for J; bases not matched to a gene: 5. CDR3 sequence reads: CAWSYSGGEQFF. The CDR3 DNA sequence: TGTGCCTGGAGTTATTCAGGGGGAGAGCAGTTCTTC.

On this clonotype itself: A much larger clone lies one base from this, so it may be a read error. The J gene is TRBJ1-2, the V gene TRBV5-1; no clear D gene. The CDR3 sequence is 15 residues long. The V gene's germline CDR1 is SGHRS and CDR2 YFSETQ. The DNA of the CDR3 is TGCGCCAGCAGCTTGGCGACTACCGGGAGCTATGACTACACCTTC. It codes for CASSLATTGSYDYTF.

This clonotype was seen ten or more times. The chain combines TRBV7-9 with TRBJ2-1; D call uncertain. CDR1 and CDR2 (germline): SEHNR, FQNEAQ (reference sequence). V shed 4 bases and J shed 9 bases, with 10 bases lying between them. There are 12 residues in the CDR3. The CDR3: CASSWDRGEQFF. Here the CDR3 DNA reads TGTGCCAGCAGCTGGGATAGAGGTGAGCAGTTCTTC.

On this clonotype: At one end, the junction sequence differs from germline, possibly due to a read error. This chain connects TRBV25-1 to TRBJ2-2, with D possibly being TRBD1 (5 bases). There are 15 residues in the CDR3. The germline gives CDR1 MGHDK, CDR2 SYGVNS. CDR3 sequence (DNA): TGTGCCACCAGTGAAAGTCAGGGAAGCACCGGGGAGCTGTTTTTT. It translates to CATSESQGSTGELFF.

This clonotype was seen ten or more times. The gene calls are TRBV6-2 or TRBV6-3 and TRBJ1-2; D not resolved. The germline V and J ends were trimmed by 6 bases and 5 bases, with 13 bases remaining between them. The CDR3 totals 13 residues. Per the germline V gene, CDR1 is MNHEY and CDR2 is SVGEGT. This CDR3 reads CASSSGPYYGYTF. In DNA form, the CDR3 reads TGTGCCAGCAGCTCCGGACCCTATTATGGCTACACCTTC.

This clonotype came up a few times. J is TRBJ1-1 and V is TRBV4-1; possible D gene TRBD1, 6 bases. The V end lost 1 base, the J end lost 7 bases, and 19 bases lay between the germline ends. The germline CDR1 and CDR2 sequences are MGHRA and YSYEKL. The CDR3 sequence is 16 residues long. The CDR3 spells CASSQGYGGSYHEAFF. CDR3 in DNA: TGCGCCAGCAGCCAAGGGTACGGGGGCTCTTATCATGAAGCTTTCTTT.